These 19 T cell receptor beta chains were all obtained from the same sample, sequenced in a study of shared clonotypes between healthy human individuals. Assay used: immunoSEQ multiplex PCR; TCRdb lists only in-frame clones, some missing. The data contain some 2,000,000 clones, 85% to 95% of them singletons. The sample was naive CD4+ T cells sorted from blood. Subset meaning: CD45RA+ positively selected. All receptors come from a man between 18 and 35 years old in good health.

This chain uses TRBV7-6 with TRBJ2-7, with D uncertain. This CDR3 region has 14 residues. Trimming removed 1 base at V and 6 bases at J, with 13 bases between. Germline V CDR1 and CDR2: SGHVS, FNYEAQ. The CDR3 nucleotides read TGTGCCAGCAGCTTAGAAGAAGGTGGTTTCGAGCAGTACTTC. Translation: CASSLEEGGFEQYF.

This chain links TRBV5-4 with TRBJ2-3, with 7 bases fitting TRBD1. The CDR3 runs to 15 residues. V dropped 6 bases and J dropped 2; count of bases not matched to a gene: 9. CDR1 and CDR2 (germline): SGHNT, YYREEE (reference sequence). CDR3 in DNA: TGTGCCAGCATCGTGCAGGGACAGCACACAGATACGCAGTATTTT. Translated, it gives CASIVQGQHTDTQYF. Full variable domain (rest looked up from reference TRBV5-4 and TRBJ2-3): ETGVTQSPTHLIKTRGQQVTLRCSSQSGHNTVSWYQQALGQGPQFIFQYYREEENGRGNFPPRFSGLQFPNYSSELNVNALELDDSALYLCASIVQGQHTDTQYFGPGTRLTVL.

The rearrangement uses TRBV5-1 and TRBJ2-1; possibly TRBD1 for D (5 bases). The CDR3 loop spans 15 amino acids. CDR1 and CDR2 (germline): SGHRS, YFSETQ. V gave up 4 bases and J gave up 6 bases, with 17 bases separating them. CDR3: CASSTLRGNRNEQFF. For the CDR3, the DNA is TGCGCCAGCAGCACGCTAAGGGGCAACCGCAATGAGCAGTTCTTC. The whole variable domain, remainder taken from reference TRBV5-1 and TRBJ2-1, is KAGVTQTPRYLIKTRGQQVTLSCSPISGHRSVSWYQQTPGQGLQFLFEYFSETQRNKGNFPGRFSGRQFSNSRSEMNVSTLELGDSALYLCASSTLRGNRNEQFFGPGTRLTVL.

In DNA form, the CDR3 reads TGTGCCAGCACCAAAACAGGGGTGAAGAACTATGGCTACACCTTC. Translating gives CASTKTGVKNYGYTF. The rearrangement uses TRBV6-1 and TRBJ1-2, with 7 bases identical to TRBD1. There are 15 residues in the CDR3. Germline V gives CDR1 MNHNS, CDR2 SASEGT. Trimming removed 7 bases from V and 2 bases from J; junction bases left unmatched: 10.

This rearrangement joins TRBV30 to TRBJ1-5; tentatively, D is TRBD1 (5 bases). CDR3 length: 14 amino acids. Germline V CDR1 and CDR2: GTSNPN, SVGIG (reference sequence). Trimming removed 6 bases at V and 3 bases at J, with 15 bases between. The CDR3 DNA reads TGTGCCTGTAGATCGACAGCCTACAATCAGCCCCAGCATTTT. Translation gives CACRSTAYNQPQHF.

As regards this clone: This CDR3 is also generated by other DNA sequences in the sample. The chain uses TRBV19 and TRBJ1-1; D not resolved. The germline gives CDR1 LNHDA, CDR2 SQIVND (reference sequence). This CDR3 region has 13 residues. V lost 3 bases and J lost 1, with 6 bases in between. CDR3 DNA: TGTGCCAGTAGTATTGGCAGGAACACTGAAGCTTTCTTT. This encodes CASSIGRNTEAFF.

This clone was observed a single time. This sequence joins TRBV30 and TRBJ1-5; D might be TRBD1 (5 bases). Trimming left V 7 bases short and J 4 bases short, with 26 bases between. Germline assignment: CDR1 GTSNPN and CDR2 SVGIG (reference sequence). The CDR3 loop spans 17 amino acids. CDR3 in amino acids: CAFRRQKLGESNQPQHF. DNA of the CDR3: TGTGCCTTCAGGAGACAGAAGCTTGGGGAATCAAATCAGCCCCAGCATTTT.

The genes are TRBV4-3 and TRBJ2-7; D is possibly TRBD1 (6 bases). The germline gives CDR1 LGHNA, CDR2 YSLEER. The length of the CDR3 is 14 residues. The V and J ends lost 2 bases and 4 bases respectively, with 12 bases between them. The CDR3 sequence: CASSQWAGVYEQYF. The CDR3 DNA sequence: TGCGCCAGCAGCCAATGGGCAGGGGTATACGAGCAGTACTTC.

The J gene is TRBJ1-5, the V gene TRBV20-1; TRBD1 matches 7 bases. With V trimmed by 3 bases and J by 8 bases, 1 base remained unmatched. Per germline, CDR1 DFQATT and CDR2 SNEGSKA (reference sequence). The CDR3 consists of 11 residues. The CDR3 spells CSARGTEPQHF. DNA of the CDR3: TGCAGTGCTAGGGGGACAGAGCCCCAGCATTTT.

V and J are TRBV7-6 and TRBJ2-3, with D perhaps matching TRBD2 (6 bases). With 5 bases removed from V and 0 bases from J, the gap between germline ends came to 15 bases. This CDR3 has 16 amino acids. The V gene's germline CDR1 is SGHVS and CDR2 FNYEAQ. In DNA, the CDR3 is TGTGCCAGCAGCCTTCAAGGGAGCGGGAGCACAGATACGCAGTATTTT. Translated: CASSLQGSGSTDTQYF. Full variable domain (missing parts from reference TRBV7-6 and TRBJ2-3): GAGVSQSPRYKVTKRGQDVALRCDPISGHVSLYWYRQALGQGPEFLTYFNYEAQQDKSGLPNDRFSAERPEGSISTLTIQRTEQRDSAMYRCASSLQGSGSTDTQYFGPGTRLTVL.

The chain has TRBV9 and TRBJ2-7; D is unclear. This CDR3 contains 14 residues. Germline CDR1 reads SGDLS; CDR2 reads YYNGEE. The V gene lost 0 bases and the J gene lost 2 bases, with 9 bases spanning the gap. In nucleotides, the CDR3 is TGTGCCAGCAGCGTAGCGGCGGCGACCTACGAGCAGTACTTC. It translates to CASSVAAATYEQYF.

This CDR3 is CASSQLVLSSYEQYF. CDR3 nucleotide sequence: TGTGCCAGCAGCCAACTAGTTTTATCCTCCTACGAGCAGTACTTC. The chain is built from TRBV11-2 and TRBJ2-7; the D gene is possibly TRBD2 (5 bases). CDR3 length: 15 residues. Germline V lookup: CDR1 SGHAT, CDR2 FQNNGV. V was pared by 5 bases and J by 0 bases, with 14 bases between. Full variable domain (rest looked up from reference TRBV11-2 and TRBJ2-7): EAGVAQSPRYKIIEKRQSVAFWCNPISGHATLYWYQQILGQGPKLLIQFQNNGVVDDSQLPKDRFSAERLKGVDSTLKIQPAKLEDSAVYLCASSQLVLSSYEQYFGPGTRLTVT.

This sequence joins TRBV6-5 and TRBJ1-3; D gene unclear. The germline gives CDR1 MNHEY, CDR2 SVGAGI. Trimming pared 11 bases from V and 1 base from J, leaving 18 bases between. The CDR3 consists of 15 residues. CDR3 sequence: CASKSTGGSGNTIYF. For the CDR3, the DNA is TGTGCCTCCAAAAGCACCGGAGGTTCTGGAAACACCATATATTTT.

The V gene is TRBV2, the J gene TRBJ1-5; 8 positions agree with TRBD1. The germline gives CDR1 SNHLY, CDR2 FYNNEI. The CDR3 contains 15 residues. V lost 6 bases to trimming and J lost 3 bases; unmatched junction nucleotides: 7. The CDR3 coding sequence is TGTGCCAGCAGGGAGGGACAGGATCCCAATCAGCCCCAGCATTTT. This translates into CASREGQDPNQPQHF.

This clone was recorded once. V and J are TRBV9 and TRBJ2-7; no firm D call. Germline assignment: CDR1 SGDLS and CDR2 YYNGEE. The CDR3 is made up of 14 amino acids. Trimming took 0 bases from V and 1 from J, leaving 8 bases between them. The CDR3 DNA reads TGTGCCAGCAGCGTAGGCGAAGCTTCCTACGAGCAGTACTTC. This translates into CASSVGEASYEQYF. Full variable domain (outside the CDR3, taken from reference TRBV9 and TRBJ2-7): DSGVTQTPKHLITATGQRVTLRCSPRSGDLSVYWYQQSLDQGLQFLIQYYNGEERAKGNILERFSAQQFPDLHSELNLSSLELGDSALYFCASSVGEASYEQYFGPGTRLTVT.

The V gene is TRBV19, the J gene TRBJ1-5, with D possibly being TRBD1 (6 bases). The CDR3 spans 20 residues. CDR1 is LNHDA and CDR2 is SQIVND in the germline V gene (reference sequence). Trimming removed 7 bases from V and 0 bases from J, with 28 bases in between. Written as DNA, the CDR3 is TGTGCCAGTACCACCGCTCATCGGGGGGCTGGGAGTGTTAGCAATCAGCCCCAGCATTTT. Its translation: CASTTAHRGAGSVSNQPQHF.

V and J are TRBV18 and TRBJ2-1; D is perhaps TRBD1 (5 bases). Germline lookup yields CDR1 KGHSH and CDR2 LQKENI. V lost 1 base and J 8 bases, leaving 21 bases between the germline ends. The CDR3 consists of 17 residues. This chain's CDR3 is CASSPLIGALNVDEQFF. The CDR3 DNA reads as TGTGCCAGCTCACCACTAATTGGGGCCCTCAATGTCGATGAGCAGTTCTTC.

The rearrangement uses TRBV11-2 and TRBJ2-7; 8 bases agree with TRBD1. V dropped 3 bases and J dropped 0; count of bases not matched to a gene: 7. Looked up from germline, CDR1 is SGHAT and CDR2 is FQNNGV. The CDR3 sequence is 16 residues long. The CDR3 loop is CASSFNPGGSSYEQYF. CDR3 DNA sequence: TGTGCCAGCAGCTTTAACCCAGGGGGCAGCTCCTACGAGCAGTACTTC.

This clone was detected only once. The chain has TRBV11-3 and TRBJ2-1, with 7 nucleotides matching TRBD1. The CDR3 has 14 residues. Germline V CDR1 and CDR2: SGHNT, YENEEA. V trimming: 5 bases; J trimming: 2 bases; junction bases outside the gene matches: 3. For the CDR3, the DNA is TGTGCCAGCAGCCGACAGGGCACCTACAATGAGCAGTTCTTC. Its translation: CASSRQGTYNEQFF.